The 26 T cell receptor beta chains presented below share a single source sample, sequenced in a study of identical twins. TCRdb re-called the 5' RACE reads through MiXCR, storing one row per CDR3 protein. The sample yields roughly 480,000 distinct CDR3 sequences, roughly a quarter seen once. This sample was shared with a second study, whose subject was T cells expressing NK-cell markers.

Sequencing was performed on CD4+ T cells sorted from blood. Receptors originate from a woman aged 18-29 years in good health.

This chain links TRBV20-1 with TRBJ2-7, with 8 bases identical to TRBD2. The length of the CDR3 is 15 residues. CDR1 is DFQATT and CDR2 is SNEGSKA in the germline V gene (reference sequence). V shed 4 bases and J 3 bases; nucleotides not matched to a gene: 11. CDR3 sequence: CSAIHSGTPDYEQYF. CDR3 DNA: TGCAGTGCTATCCATAGCGGGACCCCCGACTACGAGCAGTACTTC.

The chain is built from TRBV14 and TRBJ1-1; D remains unclear. Germline V gene sequence: CDR1 SGHDN, CDR2 FVKESK. The CDR3 covers 14 residues. The V end lost 0 bases, the J end lost 8 bases, and 13 bases lay between the germline ends. The DNA of the CDR3 is TGTGCCAGCAGCCAAGACCGGTACCGGGCCGAAGCTTTCTTT. The encoded protein is CASSQDRYRAEAFF.

This clonotype was counted only a few times. This rearrangement joins TRBV11-2 to TRBJ2-1, with 7 bases identical to TRBD2. Germline CDR1 and CDR2: SGHAT and FQNNGV. The CDR3 covers 15 residues. Trimming at V came to 2 bases and at J to 5 bases, leaving 6 bases not matched to a gene. The CDR3 region is CASSLIPGRDNEQFF. As DNA, the CDR3 is TGTGCCAGCAGCTTAATTCCGGGGAGGGACAATGAGCAGTTCTTC.

The rearrangement joins TRBV12-3 or TRBV12-4 to TRBJ1-2; TRBD1 might be the D (5 bases). V dropped 3 bases and J dropped 8 bases, with 10 bases sitting between them. The CDR3 has 12 residues. Here the CDR3 DNA reads TGTGCCAGCAGTTTCTCAGGGCGAGGCTACACCTTC. Protein product: CASSFSGRGYTF.

This clonotype occurred a few times. The J gene is TRBJ2-2, the V gene TRBV4-1; D is uncertain. Germline assignment: CDR1 MGHRA and CDR2 YSYEKL. The CDR3 has 15 residues. V dropped 5 bases and J dropped 6 bases, with 16 bases sitting between them. CDR3 loop: CASSRTGRAAGELFF. CDR3 DNA: TGCGCCAGCAGCAGGACGGGTAGGGCCGCCGGGGAGCTGTTTTTT.

This clonotype turned up a few times. The genes are TRBV3-1 and TRBJ2-3; D could derive from TRBD1 or TRBD2 (5 bases each). Trimming took off 4 bases at V and 4 bases at J, with 9 bases between the two ends. Per the germline V gene, CDR1 is LGHDT and CDR2 is YNNKEL (reference sequence). The CDR3 covers 13 residues. In DNA, the CDR3 is TGTGCCAGCAGCCCTGAGGGGTCAGATACGCAGTATTTT. Its translation is CASSPEGSDTQYF.

This clonotype appeared many times. The chain recombines TRBV4-1 with TRBJ2-7, with D perhaps matching TRBD2 (6 bases). The CDR3 consists of 17 residues. The germline CDR1 and CDR2 sequences are MGHRA and YSYEKL. Trimming stripped 1 base from V and 2 bases from J, with 18 bases between. This CDR3 reads CASSQGLLDSGAYEQYF. The CDR3 DNA is TGCGCCAGCAGCCAAGGATTACTGGACTCGGGGGCCTACGAGCAGTACTTC.

The CDR3: CASSLWGNSYEQYF. The CDR3 coding sequence is TGCGCCAGCAGCTTATGGGGGAACTCCTACGAGCAGTACTTC. The chain uses TRBV5-1 and TRBJ2-7; D may match TRBD1 or TRBD2 (5 bases each). Looked up from germline, CDR1 is SGHRS and CDR2 is YFSETQ. Trimming removed 2 bases at V and 0 bases at J, with 9 bases between. There are 14 residues in the CDR3. The full variable domain, in which reference TRBV5-1 and TRBJ2-7 provide the parts outside the CDR3, is KAGVTQTPRYLIKTRGQQVTLSCSPISGHRSVSWYQQTPGQGLQFLFEYFSETQRNKGNFPGRFSGRQFSNSRSEMNVSTLELGDSALYLCASSLWGNSYEQYFGPGTRLTVT.

This clonotype was observed a single time. This chain uses TRBV5-6 with TRBJ1-6; tentatively, D is TRBD1 (6 bases). Germline assignment: CDR1 SGHDT and CDR2 YYEEEE. The CDR3 runs 14 residues. The germline V and J ends were trimmed by 1 base and 9 bases, with 11 bases remaining between them. CDR3 sequence (DNA): TGTGCCAGCAGCTTGCCCAGGGGAGGTTCACCCCTCCACTTT. It specifies CASSLPRGGSPLHF. The entire variable domain, with the rest obtained from reference TRBV5-6 and TRBJ1-6, is as follows: DAGVTQSPTHLIKTRGQQVTLRCSPKSGHDTVSWYQQALGQGPQFIFQYYEEEERQRGNFPDRFSGHQFPNYSSELNVNALLLGDSALYLCASSLPRGGSPLHFGNGTRLTVT.

This clonotype turned up a few times. The rearrangement uses TRBV6-5 and TRBJ1-5, with D unresolved. Germline lookup yields CDR1 MNHEY and CDR2 SVGAGI. V was shortened by 0 bases and J by 7 bases, with 7 bases between the two germline ends. This CDR3 region has 13 residues. The CDR3 nucleotides are TGTGCCAGCAGTTACTCGAAACACCAGCCCCAGCATTTT. This codes for CASSYSKHQPQHF.

This chain links TRBV20-1 with TRBJ2-7; TRBD1 or TRBD2 may be the D gene (5 bases each). CDR1 and CDR2 from the germline V gene are DFQATT and SNEGSKA (reference sequence). This CDR3 is built from 13 residues. CDR3 loop: CSATRGDGYEQYF. Written as DNA, the CDR3 is TGCAGCGCCACCCGTGGGGACGGCTACGAGCAGTACTTC.

This clonotype was seen once. V gene TRBV20-1 combines with J gene TRBJ1-2; tentative D call: TRBD1 (6 bases). Trimming stripped 6 bases from V and 7 bases from J, with 18 bases between. Germline loops: CDR1 DFQATT, CDR2 SNEGSKA (reference sequence). The CDR3 has 13 amino acids. CDR3 sequence reads: CSAPTGHVLGYTF. CDR3 nucleotide sequence: TGCAGTGCCCCGACAGGACATGTCCTTGGCTACACCTTC.

A few counts support this clonotype. The V call is TRBV4-3, the J call TRBJ1-6; the D gene is possibly TRBD1 (6 bases). Germline-derived CDR1 and CDR2 are LGHNA and YSLEER. The CDR3 length is 17 residues. The ends were cut back, 0 bases at V and 5 bases at J, with 14 bases in the middle. The chain's CDR3 is CASSQELHRGNNSPLHF. DNA for the CDR3: TGCGCCAGCAGCCAAGAACTCCATAGGGGGAATAATTCACCCCTCCACTTT.

This clonotype occurred a few times. The gene calls are TRBV4-3 and TRBJ2-3; D is possibly TRBD1 (6 bases). CDR1 is LGHNA and CDR2 is YSLEER in the germline V gene. This CDR3 has 13 amino acids. The ends were cut back, 0 bases at V and 9 bases at J, with 10 bases in the middle. This CDR3 reads CASSQEQGGTQYF. In DNA form, the CDR3 reads TGCGCCAGCAGCCAAGAACAGGGTGGGACGCAGTATTTT.

The chain couples TRBV30 to TRBJ2-3; D is unclear. This CDR3 has 14 residues. Per germline, CDR1 GTSNPN and CDR2 SVGIG (reference sequence). Deletions cut 2 bases from V and 5 bases from J, with 14 bases between. The CDR3 protein is CAWSRWVWEDTQYF. CDR3 nucleotide sequence: TGTGCCTGGAGTAGATGGGTCTGGGAAGATACGCAGTATTTT.

V usage is TRBV20-1 and J usage is TRBJ1-1, with 8 bases identical to TRBD1. The CDR3 extends over 16 amino acids. Germline assignment: CDR1 DFQATT and CDR2 SNEGSKA (reference sequence). Trimming took 3 bases from V and 3 from J; bases not matched to a gene: 12. The CDR3 spells CSARGTQDRVYTEAFF. The CDR3 DNA is TGCAGTGCTAGGGGAACCCAGGACAGGGTCTACACTGAAGCTTTCTTT.

This clonotype was detected a few times. This chain links TRBV9 with TRBJ1-3; D not resolved. This CDR3 has 15 residues. Trimming took 0 bases from V and 0 from J, leaving 7 bases between them. Per the germline V gene, CDR1 is SGDLS and CDR2 is YYNGEE. Here the CDR3 reads CASSVEDVSGNTIYF. The CDR3 DNA is TGTGCCAGCAGCGTAGAGGACGTCTCTGGAAACACCATATATTTT.

The J gene is TRBJ1-4, the V gene TRBV6-5; D is unresolved. From germline, CDR1 is MNHEY and CDR2 SVGAGI. This CDR3 has 14 residues. Trimming left V 2 bases short and J 8 bases short, with 12 bases between. In DNA, the CDR3 is TGTGCCAGCAGTTACGGGATCGGGAGGGAAAAACTGTTTTTT. Translating it yields CASSYGIGREKLFF.

The chain has TRBV12-3 or TRBV12-4 and TRBJ2-7; D is possibly TRBD1 (6 bases). The CDR3 is 12 residues long. Trimming pared 6 bases from V and 6 bases from J, leaving 12 bases between. CDR3 protein: CASSKTGLEQYF. DNA of the CDR3: TGTGCCAGCAGCAAGACAGGACTCGAGCAGTACTTC.

The chain carries TRBV5-1 and TRBJ2-7; 9 bases align to TRBD1. With V trimmed by 5 bases and J by 4 bases, 10 bases remained unmatched. The CDR3 sequence is 15 residues long. The germline V gene has CDR1 SGHRS and CDR2 YFSETQ. The CDR3 DNA reads as TGCGCCAGCAGAAGAACAGGGACAGGGTTGTACGAGCAGTACTTC. Protein: CASRRTGTGLYEQYF. The whole variable domain, remainder taken from reference TRBV5-1 and TRBJ2-7, is KAGVTQTPRYLIKTRGQQVTLSCSPISGHRSVSWYQQTPGQGLQFLFEYFSETQRNKGNFPGRFSGRQFSNSRSEMNVSTLELGDSALYLCASRRTGTGLYEQYFGPGTRLTVT.

Worth noting for this clonotype: The germline gene is not matched at one end of the junction; a read error may be the cause. The chain joins TRBV20-1 to TRBJ2-1; D might be TRBD2 (5 bases). Germline V gene data show CDR1 as DFQATT and CDR2 as SNEGSKA (reference sequence). The CDR3 is 11 residues long. The CDR3: CSARAGGEQFF. The CDR3 DNA reads TGCAGTGCTAGAGCTGGAGGTGAGCAGTTCTTT.

Of note for this clonotype: At one end the junction does not follow the germline gene, possibly because of a read error. The chain carries TRBV7-7 and TRBJ2-3; no clear D gene. Germline-derived CDR1 and CDR2 are SSHAT and FNYEAQ (reference sequence). This CDR3 is 13 amino acids long. The CDR3 sequence: CASSSDVTDTQYF. The CDR3 DNA reads as TGTGCTAGCAGCTCCGACGTCACAGATACGCAGTATTTT.

The rearrangement joins TRBV6-4 to TRBJ2-5; D is unclear. V shed 6 bases and J shed 1 base, with 15 bases lying between them. This CDR3 contains 15 residues. The germline V gene has CDR1 MRHNA and CDR2 SNTAGT. CDR3: CASSMEYSLQETQYF. The CDR3 DNA reads TGTGCCAGCAGCATGGAGTATAGCCTCCAAGAGACCCAGTACTTC.

J is TRBJ2-2 and V is TRBV12-3 or TRBV12-4; 8 bases fit TRBD2. Losses at the gene ends were 5 bases for V and 4 bases for J; bases not matched to a gene: 6. The CDR3 spans 15 residues. CDR3 sequence (DNA): TGTGCCAGCAGTCCCGGACTAGCAGCCACCGGGGAGCTGTTTTTT. This sequence encodes CASSPGLAATGELFF.

This clonotype was recorded a few times. The V call is TRBV27, the J call TRBJ1-1, with D unresolved. The CDR3 spans 12 residues. With 5 bases removed from V and 6 bases from J, the gap between germline ends came to 10 bases. Germline CDR1 is MNHEY and CDR2 is SMNVEV (reference sequence). The DNA for the CDR3 is TGTGCCAGCAGTGAGCGCGGGGCTGAAGCTTTCTTT. As protein: CASSERGAEAFF.

This clonotype appeared once. This chain connects TRBV20-1 to TRBJ2-7, with 7 bases that match TRBD1. V lost 5 bases and J lost 1; bases outside the gene matches: 5. Per the germline V gene, CDR1 is DFQATT and CDR2 is SNEGSKA (reference sequence). The CDR3 is made up of 13 amino acids. The CDR3 DNA is TGCAGTGCTCCCGGACAGGTATCCTACGAGCAGTACTTC. Translation gives CSAPGQVSYEQYF.